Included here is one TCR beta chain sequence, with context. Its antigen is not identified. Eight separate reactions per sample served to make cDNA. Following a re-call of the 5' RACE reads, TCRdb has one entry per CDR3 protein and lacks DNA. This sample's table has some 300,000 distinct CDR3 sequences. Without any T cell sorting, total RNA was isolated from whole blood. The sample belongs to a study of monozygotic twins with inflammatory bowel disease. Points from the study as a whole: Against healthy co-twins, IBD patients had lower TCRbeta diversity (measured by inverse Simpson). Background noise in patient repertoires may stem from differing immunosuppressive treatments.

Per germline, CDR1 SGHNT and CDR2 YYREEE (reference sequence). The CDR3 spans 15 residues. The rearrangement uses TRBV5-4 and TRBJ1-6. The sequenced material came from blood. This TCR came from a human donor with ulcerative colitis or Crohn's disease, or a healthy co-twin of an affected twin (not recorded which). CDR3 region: CASSLTADYNSPLHF.